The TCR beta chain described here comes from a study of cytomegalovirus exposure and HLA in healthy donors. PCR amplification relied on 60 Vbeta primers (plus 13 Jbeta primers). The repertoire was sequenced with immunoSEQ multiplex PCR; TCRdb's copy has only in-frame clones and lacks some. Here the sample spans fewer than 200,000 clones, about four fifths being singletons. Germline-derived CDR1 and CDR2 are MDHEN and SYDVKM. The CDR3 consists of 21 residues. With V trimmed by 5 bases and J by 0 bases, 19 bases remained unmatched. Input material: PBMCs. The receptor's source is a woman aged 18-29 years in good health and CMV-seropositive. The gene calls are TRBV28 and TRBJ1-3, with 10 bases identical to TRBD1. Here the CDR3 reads CASSPIGGTGDLMGSGNTIYF. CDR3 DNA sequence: TGTGCCAGCAGTCCCATTGGGGGGACAGGGGACCTCATGGGCTCTGGAAACACCATATATTTT. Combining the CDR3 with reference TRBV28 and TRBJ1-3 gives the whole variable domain DVKVTQSSRYLVKRTGEKVFLECVQDMDHENMFWYRQDPGLGLRLIYFSYDVKMKEKGDIPEGYSVSREKKERFSLILESASTNQTSMYLCASSPIGGTGDLMGSGNTIYFGEGSWLTVV.